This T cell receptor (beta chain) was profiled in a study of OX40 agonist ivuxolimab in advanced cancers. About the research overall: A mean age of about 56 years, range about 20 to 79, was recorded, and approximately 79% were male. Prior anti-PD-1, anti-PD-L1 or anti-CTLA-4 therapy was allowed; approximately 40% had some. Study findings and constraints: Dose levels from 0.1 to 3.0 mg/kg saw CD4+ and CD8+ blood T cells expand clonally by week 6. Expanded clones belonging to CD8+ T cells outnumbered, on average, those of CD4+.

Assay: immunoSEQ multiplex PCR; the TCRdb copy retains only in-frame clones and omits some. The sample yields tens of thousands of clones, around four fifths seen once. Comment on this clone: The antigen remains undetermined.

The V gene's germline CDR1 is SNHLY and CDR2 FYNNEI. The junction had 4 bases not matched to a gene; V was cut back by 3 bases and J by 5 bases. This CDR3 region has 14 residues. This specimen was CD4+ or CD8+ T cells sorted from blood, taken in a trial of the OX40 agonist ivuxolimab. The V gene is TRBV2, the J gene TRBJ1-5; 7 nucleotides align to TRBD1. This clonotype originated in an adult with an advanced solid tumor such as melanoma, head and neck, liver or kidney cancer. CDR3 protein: CASSERQGHQPQHF. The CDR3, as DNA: TGTGCCAGCAGTGAGCGACAGGGCCATCAGCCCCAGCATTTT.